One sample yielded the 26 T cell receptor beta chains listed below, sequenced in a study of CD8+CD57+ T cells in acquired aplastic anemia (dated by TCRdb to the late 2010s). The sample was run on an Illumina HiSeq 2000. Profiling of TCR beta VDJ combinations and CDR3 sequences used genomic DNA as the template. TCRdb reworked the public reads: Q25 trimming with fastp, MiXCR clone assembly, productive beta chains retained. Merged by CDR3 protein, the rows form single entries marked with the most common genes and DNA. The sample data list approximately 160,000 distinct CDR3 sequences, and approximately 44% of these were observed just once. Together, the top ten hold about 1.1% of the sample. The sample was sorted CD4+, CD8+, or CD8+CD57+ T cells (not recorded which) from PBMCs. All receptors come from a human donor in good health.

The CDR3: CASSAIGAYGGYTF. CDR3 coding DNA: TGTGCCAGCAGTGCGATCGGGGCCTACGGTGGCTACACCTTC. The V and J genes are TRBV25-1 and TRBJ1-2; perhaps TRBD1 as D (5 bases). Trimming removed 4 bases from V and 7 bases from J, with 16 bases in between. Germline V CDR1 and CDR2: MGHDK, SYGVNS. This CDR3 is 14 amino acids long.

The chain has TRBV10-3 and TRBJ1-2, with D possibly TRBD1 on 5 matching bases. V lost 2 bases to trimming and J lost 0 bases, with 10 bases between them. The CDR3 is 15 residues long. Germline V CDR1 and CDR2: ENHRY, SYGVKD. The CDR3 here is CAISEGQGANYGYTF. CDR3 in DNA: TGTGCCATCAGTGAGGGGCAGGGAGCTAACTATGGCTACACCTTC.

The chain uses TRBV3-1 and TRBJ2-7, with 10 bases that match TRBD1. CDR1 and CDR2 (germline): LGHDT, YNNKEL (reference sequence). Trimming at V came to 4 bases and at J to 9 bases, leaving 12 bases not matched to a gene. CDR3 length equals 15 residues. CDR3 protein: CASSLLSTGGHGQYF. Here the CDR3 DNA reads TGTGCCAGCAGCCTCCTCTCGACAGGGGGCCACGGGCAGTACTTC.

This clonotype was seen repeatedly, ten times or more. The V and J genes are TRBV2 and TRBJ2-6; D is perhaps TRBD1 (5 bases). The CDR3 covers 16 residues. Per the germline V gene, CDR1 is SNHLY and CDR2 is FYNNEI. V was trimmed by 1 base and J by 2 bases, leaving 9 bases between them. The CDR3 loop reads CASSEGAGTGANVLTF. The CDR3 DNA reads TGTGCCAGCAGTGAAGGGGCAGGGACTGGGGCCAACGTCCTGACTTTC.

This chain links TRBV6-2 or TRBV6-3 with TRBJ1-4; D gene ambiguous. The CDR3 is 12 amino acids. Trimming removed 8 bases from V and 3 bases from J, with 7 bases in between. Germline CDR1 reads MNHEY; CDR2 reads SVGEGT. The DNA for the CDR3 is TGTGCCAGCGGCCCGTCTAATGAAAAACTGTTTTTT. Amino acids: CASGPSNEKLFF.

The chain couples TRBV7-2 to TRBJ2-7; D gene uncertain. The CDR3 covers 14 residues. Germline-derived CDR1 and CDR2 are SGHTA and FQGNSA. The V end lost 0 bases, the J end lost 6 bases, and 12 bases lay between the germline ends. In DNA, the CDR3 is TGTGCCAGCAGCTTAGCGCTAGGCAGACGCGAGCAGTACTTC. It translates to CASSLALGRREQYF.

V is TRBV24-1 and J is TRBJ2-1; TRBD1 agrees at 9 bases. Trimming at V came to 3 bases and at J to 7 bases, leaving 9 bases not matched to a gene. This CDR3 spans 16 amino acids. The germline V gene has CDR1 KGHDR and CDR2 SFDVKD. The CDR3 reads CATSDARGTGHNEQFF. CDR3 coding DNA: TGTGCCACCAGTGATGCACGTGGGACAGGGCATAATGAGCAGTTCTTC.

A note on this clonotype: One end of the junction fails to match germline, which may point to a read error. The gene calls are TRBV20-1 and TRBJ2-3; D unclear. This CDR3 has 13 residues. Germline CDR1 is DFQATT and CDR2 is SNEGSKA (reference sequence). The CDR3 nucleotides read TGCAGTGCCAGAGACATACTCACAGATACGCAGTATTTT. This gives the protein CSARDILTDTQYF.

This clonotype was observed at least ten times. This rearrangement joins TRBV12-3 or TRBV12-4 to TRBJ2-2; no reliable D call. This CDR3 is built from 11 residues. V lost 6 bases and J 7 bases, leaving 6 bases between the germline ends. The DNA of the CDR3 is TGTGCCAGCAGAGTTTACGGGGAGCTGTTTTTT. Translation gives CASRVYGELFF.

This chain links TRBV24-1 with TRBJ2-1, with 8 positions matching TRBD2. The CDR3 has 16 amino acids. The V gene's germline CDR1 is KGHDR and CDR2 SFDVKD. V was clipped by 3 bases and J by 0 bases; unmatched bases: 3. The chain's CDR3 is CATSDPSGSSYNEQFF. Here the CDR3 DNA reads TGTGCCACCAGTGATCCGAGCGGGAGCTCCTACAATGAGCAGTTCTTC.

The chain carries TRBV27 and TRBJ2-7; TRBD1 matches 9 bases. Germline CDR1 is MNHEY and CDR2 is SMNVEV (reference sequence). The CDR3 sequence is 14 residues long. V lost 5 bases, J lost 3 bases, and 5 bases stayed unmatched. CDR3 protein: CASSRTGDVYEQYF. In DNA, the CDR3 is TGTGCCAGCAGTAGGACAGGGGATGTCTACGAGCAGTACTTC.

The chain combines TRBV7-9 with TRBJ2-7; a weak D match, TRBD2 (6 bases). Trimming left V 5 bases short and J 12 bases short, with 11 bases between. CDR3 size: 10 residues. Germline CDR1 reads SEHNR; CDR2 reads FQNEAQ (reference sequence). CDR3 residues: CASSPGEAYF. The CDR3 DNA is TGTGCCAGCAGCCCGGGAGAGGCGTACTTC.

As to this clonotype: At one boundary the junction diverges from the germline segment, which might be a read error. This chain connects TRBV11-1 to TRBJ1-6, with D perhaps TRBD1 (5 bases). This CDR3 is built from 17 residues. The germline V gene has CDR1 SGHAT and CDR2 FQDESV (reference sequence). The CDR3 nucleotides are TGTGCCAGCAGCTTAACTTGGCGGTCGGGGACTAATTCGCCCCTCCACTTT. Translation gives CASSLTWRSGTNSPLHF.

This clonotype was recorded a few times. V and J are TRBV18 and TRBJ1-1; possibly TRBD1 for D (5 bases). CDR1 and CDR2 (germline): KGHSH, LQKENI. The CDR3 consists of 14 residues. V shed 3 bases and J shed 5 bases, with 13 bases lying between them. CDR3 nucleotides: TGTGCCAGCTCACCCGGGACCCGGAGGACTGAAGCTTTCTTT. Protein product: CASSPGTRRTEAFF. The whole variable domain, filled in from reference TRBV18 and TRBJ1-1, reads NAGVMQNPRHLVRRRGQEARLRCSPMKGHSHVYWYRQLPEEGLKFMVYLQKENIIDESGMPKERFSAEFPKEGPSILRIQQVVRGDSAAYFCASSPGTRRTEAFFGQGTRLTVV.

This clonotype was seen repeatedly, ten times or more. CDR3 sequence (DNA): TGTGCCAGCACCCAGAACCGTCGGGACGGGGGGAAGGATACGCAGTATTTT. Translation: CASTQNRRDGGKDTQYF. The V call is TRBV7-8, the J call TRBJ2-3; 7 nucleotides agree with TRBD2. This CDR3 has 17 amino acids. Germline CDR1 is SGHVS and CDR2 is FQNEAQ. V shed 7 bases, J shed 6 bases, and the junction held 19 bases outside the gene matches.

This clonotype was found many times. The rearrangement links TRBV29-1 to TRBJ1-2; 8 nucleotides line up with TRBD1. The CDR3 runs 13 residues. The V and J ends lost 3 bases and 8 bases, in that order; junction bases with no gene match: 8. Germline V gene lookup returns CDR1 SQVTM and CDR2 ANQGSEA. CDR3 nucleotides: TGCAGCGTTGATTGGACAGGGCGGGGAGGCTACACCTTC. It yields the protein CSVDWTGRGGYTF.

This clonotype occurred many times. One junction end does not reproduce the germline sequence, and a read error may be involved. The V gene is TRBV7-7, the J gene TRBJ2-1; TRBD2 matches 12 bases. Germline assignment: CDR1 SSHAT and CDR2 FNYEAQ (reference sequence). This CDR3 has 16 residues. CDR3 in DNA: TGTGCTAGCAGCTTAGGTCTGACTAGCGGGAGCAATGAGCAGTTCTTC. Its protein product is CASSLGLTSGSNEQFF.

The sample holds many counts of this clonotype. The chain employs TRBV5-4 and TRBJ2-4; D not resolved. Per the germline V gene, CDR1 is SGHNT and CDR2 is YYREEE (reference sequence). The CDR3 extends over 13 amino acids. V lost 5 bases and J 1 base, leaving 7 bases between the germline ends. CDR3 in amino acids: CASSKGAKNIQYF. The CDR3 nucleotides read TGTGCCAGCAGTAAAGGGGCCAAAAACATTCAGTACTTC.

The V and J genes are TRBV29-1 and TRBJ2-1; TRBD2 agrees at 11 bases. Germline V gene lookup returns CDR1 SQVTM and CDR2 ANQGSEA. The CDR3 has 16 amino acids. With 7 bases clipped from V and 5 bases from J, the junction kept 13 bases outside the gene matches. The CDR3 spells CSGRRWSSGGNNEQFF. Written as DNA, the CDR3 is TGCAGCGGGCGAAGATGGTCTAGCGGGGGGAACAATGAGCAGTTCTTC.

This clonotype showed up many times. This rearrangement joins TRBV9 to TRBJ2-1; D gene unclear. The CDR3 runs to 15 residues. The V gene lost 0 bases and the J gene lost 6 bases, with 13 bases spanning the gap. CDR1 is SGDLS and CDR2 is YYNGEE in the germline V gene. CDR3 region: CASSVVPLSGNEQFF. In DNA form, the CDR3 reads TGTGCCAGCAGCGTAGTTCCGTTATCGGGCAATGAGCAGTTCTTC.

The chain couples TRBV12-3 or TRBV12-4 to TRBJ2-3; D tentatively fits TRBD1 or TRBD2 (5 bases each). The ends were cut back, 8 bases at V and 2 bases at J, with 11 bases in the middle. CDR3 size: 13 residues. The CDR3 spells CASPGPNTDTQYF. The CDR3 DNA reads as TGTGCCAGCCCGGGACCAAACACAGATACGCAGTATTTT.

The chain is built from TRBV29-1 and TRBJ2-3; 8 bases are a match to TRBD1. With 4 bases clipped from V and 1 base from J, the junction kept 7 bases outside the gene matches. There are 15 residues in the CDR3. The germline V gene encodes CDR1 SQVTM and CDR2 ANQGSEA. CDR3 sequence: CSVVPGGAGTDTQYF. CDR3 sequence (DNA): TGCAGCGTTGTTCCAGGGGGCGCGGGCACAGATACGCAGTATTTT.

This clonotype has just a few counts. The chain employs TRBV10-3 and TRBJ2-1; 9 bases agree with TRBD2. The CDR3 has 16 amino acids. The V gene end was trimmed by 10 bases and the J gene end by 7 bases; junction bases not matched to a gene: 17. The germline V gene encodes CDR1 ENHRY and CDR2 SYGVKD. The CDR3 here is CASRGAAGGATNEQFF. The CDR3 DNA reads as TGTGCCAGCAGGGGGGCAGCGGGAGGTGCTACGAATGAGCAGTTCTTC.

This clonotype was detected ten times or more. The V gene is TRBV4-1, the J gene TRBJ2-7; D might be TRBD2 (5 bases). Trimming took 3 bases from V and 7 from J, leaving 22 bases between them. The CDR3 has 16 residues. CDR1 is MGHRA, CDR2 YSYEKL, per germline. The CDR3 region is CASSHNRAKNPGEQYF. In DNA, the CDR3 is TGCGCCAGCAGCCACAACCGGGCCAAAAATCCGGGGGAGCAGTACTTC.

The rearrangement uses TRBV10-1 and TRBJ2-5; 8 bases line up with TRBD2. The V gene end was trimmed by 8 bases and the J gene end by 0 bases; junction bases not matched to a gene: 8. The CDR3 sequence is 15 residues long. Germline V gene lookup returns CDR1 WNHNN and CDR2 SYGVQD (reference sequence). The CDR3 region is CASSGAGADQETQYF. CDR3 coding DNA: TGCGCCAGCTCGGGAGCGGGGGCCGACCAAGAGACCCAGTACTTC.

This chain links TRBV19 with TRBJ1-6; D perhaps matches TRBD1 (5 bases). The germline V and J ends were trimmed by 4 bases and 10 bases, with 17 bases remaining between them. This CDR3 is 15 amino acids long. CDR1 LNHDA and CDR2 SQIVND come from the germline V gene (reference sequence). CDR3: CASSSTGNVDSPLHF. CDR3 in DNA: TGTGCCAGTAGTAGTACAGGAAACGTGGACTCACCCCTCCACTTT.